This T cell receptor beta chain was sequenced during a study of blood T cell repertoires in COVID-19. The table came from immunoSEQ multiplex PCR; TCRdb's copy has only in-frame clones and leaves some out. The table has over 300,000 clones, about 88% seen once. V shed 4 bases, J shed 3 bases, and the junction held 13 bases outside the gene matches. CDR1 and CDR2 (germline): SQVTM, ANQGSEA. This CDR3 contains 16 residues. Study members were between roughly 18 and 89 years old and lived in some 26 US regions. This rearrangement joins TRBV29-1 to TRBJ2-7; 9 nucleotides align to TRBD1. The receptor was derived from a woman between 40 and 50 years old who had recovered from COVID-19. Material: PBMCs or T cells enriched from blood (not recorded which). The CDR3 bases are TGCAGCGTTGCCCAGAGAACAGGGGGCCTAAACTACGAGCAGTACTTC. It encodes CSVAQRTGGLNYEQYF.